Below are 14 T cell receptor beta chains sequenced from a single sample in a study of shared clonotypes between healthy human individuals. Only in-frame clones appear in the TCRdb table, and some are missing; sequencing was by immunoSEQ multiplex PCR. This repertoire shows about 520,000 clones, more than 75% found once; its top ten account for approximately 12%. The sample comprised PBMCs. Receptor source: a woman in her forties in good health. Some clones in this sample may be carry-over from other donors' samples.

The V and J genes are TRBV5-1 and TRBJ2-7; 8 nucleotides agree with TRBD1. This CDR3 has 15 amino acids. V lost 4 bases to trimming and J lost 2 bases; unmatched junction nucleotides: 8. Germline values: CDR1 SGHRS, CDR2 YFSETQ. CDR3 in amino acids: CASSPTGAPTYEQYF. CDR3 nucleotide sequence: TGCGCCAGCAGCCCGACAGGGGCTCCAACCTACGAGCAGTACTTC.

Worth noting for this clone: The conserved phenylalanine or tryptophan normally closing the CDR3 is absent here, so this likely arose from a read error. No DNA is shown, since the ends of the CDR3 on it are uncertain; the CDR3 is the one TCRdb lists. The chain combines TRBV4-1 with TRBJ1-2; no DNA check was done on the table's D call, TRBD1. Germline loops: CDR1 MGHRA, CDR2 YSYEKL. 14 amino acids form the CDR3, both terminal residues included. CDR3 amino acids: CASSQGQDSQPLFN.

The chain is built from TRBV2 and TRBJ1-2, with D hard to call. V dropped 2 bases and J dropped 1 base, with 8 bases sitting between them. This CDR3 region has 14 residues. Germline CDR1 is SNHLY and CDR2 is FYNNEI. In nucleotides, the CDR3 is TGTGCCAGCAGTGAACTTGAGGATAACTATGGCTACACCTTC. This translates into CASSELEDNYGYTF.

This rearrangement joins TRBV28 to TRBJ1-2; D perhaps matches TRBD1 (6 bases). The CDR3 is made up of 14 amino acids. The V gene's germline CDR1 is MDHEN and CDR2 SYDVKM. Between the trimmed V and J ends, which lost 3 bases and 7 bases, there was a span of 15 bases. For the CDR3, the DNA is TGTGCCAGCAGTTTTTCGGGGGGCTGGGGTGGCTACACCTTC. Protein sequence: CASSFSGGWGGYTF.

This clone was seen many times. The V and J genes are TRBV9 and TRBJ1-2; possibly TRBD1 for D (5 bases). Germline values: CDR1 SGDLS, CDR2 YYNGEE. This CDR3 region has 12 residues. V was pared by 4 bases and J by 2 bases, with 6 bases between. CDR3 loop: CASSRDNYGYTF. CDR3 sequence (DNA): TGTGCCAGCAGCAGGGACAACTATGGCTACACCTTC.

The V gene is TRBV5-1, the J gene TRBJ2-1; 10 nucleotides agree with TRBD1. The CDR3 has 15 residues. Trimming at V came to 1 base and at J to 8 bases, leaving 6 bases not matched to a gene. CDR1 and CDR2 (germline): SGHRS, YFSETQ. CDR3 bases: TGCGCCAGCAGCTTGTCCGGGACAGGGGTCCATGAGCAGTTCTTC. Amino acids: CASSLSGTGVHEQFF.

CDR3 in amino acids: CASSQIAGRGEKLFF. The CDR3 DNA sequence: TGTGCCAGCAGCCAAATAGCCGGACGGGGAGAAAAACTGTTTTTT. The chain uses TRBV4-2 and TRBJ1-4; D is unresolved. The V and J ends lost 2 bases and 8 bases respectively, with 15 bases between them. Germline V gives CDR1 LGHNA, CDR2 YNFKEQ. The CDR3 runs 15 residues.

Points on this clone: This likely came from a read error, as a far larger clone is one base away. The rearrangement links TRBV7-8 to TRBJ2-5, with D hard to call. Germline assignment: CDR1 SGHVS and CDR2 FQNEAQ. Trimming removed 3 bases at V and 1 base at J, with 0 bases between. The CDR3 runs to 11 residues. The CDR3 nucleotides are TGTGCCAGCAGCTTCCAAGAGACCCAGTACTTC. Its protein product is CASSFQETQYF.

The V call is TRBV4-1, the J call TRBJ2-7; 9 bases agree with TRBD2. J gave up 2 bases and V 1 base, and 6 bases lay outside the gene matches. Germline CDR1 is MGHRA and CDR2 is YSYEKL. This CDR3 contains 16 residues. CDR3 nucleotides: TGCGCCAGCAGCCAAGGGCTAGCGGGGCTTGCCTACGAGCAGTACTTC. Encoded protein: CASSQGLAGLAYEQYF.

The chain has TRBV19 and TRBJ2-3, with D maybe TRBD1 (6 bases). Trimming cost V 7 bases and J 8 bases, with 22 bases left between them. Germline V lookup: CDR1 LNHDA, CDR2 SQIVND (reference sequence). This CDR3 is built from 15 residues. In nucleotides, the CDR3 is TGTGCCAGTACCGCAAACACAGGGCCACTGGGTACGCAGTATTTT. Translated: CASTANTGPLGTQYF. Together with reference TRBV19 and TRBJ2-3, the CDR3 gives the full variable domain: DGGITQSPKYLFRKEGQNVTLSCEQNLNHDAMYWYRQDPGQGLRLIYYSQIVNDFQKGDIAEGYSVSREKKESFPLTVTSAQKNPTAFYLCASTANTGPLGTQYFGPGTRLTVL.

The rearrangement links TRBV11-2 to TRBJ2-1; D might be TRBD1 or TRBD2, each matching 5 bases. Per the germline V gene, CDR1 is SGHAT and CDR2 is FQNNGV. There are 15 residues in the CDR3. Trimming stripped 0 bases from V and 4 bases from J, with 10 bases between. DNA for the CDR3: TGTGCCAGCAGCTTAGAGGGGACGGAATACAATGAGCAGTTCTTC. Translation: CASSLEGTEYNEQFF. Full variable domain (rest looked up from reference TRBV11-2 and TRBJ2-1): EAGVAQSPRYKIIEKRQSVAFWCNPISGHATLYWYQQILGQGPKLLIQFQNNGVVDDSQLPKDRFSAERLKGVDSTLKIQPAKLEDSAVYLCASSLEGTEYNEQFFGPGTRLTVL.

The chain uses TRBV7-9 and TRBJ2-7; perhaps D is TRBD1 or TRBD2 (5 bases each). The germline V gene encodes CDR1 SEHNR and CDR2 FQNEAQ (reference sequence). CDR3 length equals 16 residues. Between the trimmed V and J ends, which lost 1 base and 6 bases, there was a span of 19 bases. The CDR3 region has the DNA TGTGCCAGCAGCTTAGTGGGAGCACAGGCGGTGCGCGAGCAGTACTTC. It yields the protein CASSLVGAQAVREQYF.

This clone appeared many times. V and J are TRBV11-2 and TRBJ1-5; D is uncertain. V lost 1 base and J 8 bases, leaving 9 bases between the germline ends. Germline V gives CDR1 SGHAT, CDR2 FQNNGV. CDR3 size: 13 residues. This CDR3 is CASSLGPVEPQHF. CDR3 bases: TGTGCCAGCAGCTTAGGTCCGGTTGAGCCCCAGCATTTT.

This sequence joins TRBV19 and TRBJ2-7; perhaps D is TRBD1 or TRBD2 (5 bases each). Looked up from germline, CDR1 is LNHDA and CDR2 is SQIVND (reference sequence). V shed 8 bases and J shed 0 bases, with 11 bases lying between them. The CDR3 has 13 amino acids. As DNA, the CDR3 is TGTGCCAGTCGAAAGGGGAGCTCCTACGAGCAGTACTTC. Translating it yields CASRKGSSYEQYF.